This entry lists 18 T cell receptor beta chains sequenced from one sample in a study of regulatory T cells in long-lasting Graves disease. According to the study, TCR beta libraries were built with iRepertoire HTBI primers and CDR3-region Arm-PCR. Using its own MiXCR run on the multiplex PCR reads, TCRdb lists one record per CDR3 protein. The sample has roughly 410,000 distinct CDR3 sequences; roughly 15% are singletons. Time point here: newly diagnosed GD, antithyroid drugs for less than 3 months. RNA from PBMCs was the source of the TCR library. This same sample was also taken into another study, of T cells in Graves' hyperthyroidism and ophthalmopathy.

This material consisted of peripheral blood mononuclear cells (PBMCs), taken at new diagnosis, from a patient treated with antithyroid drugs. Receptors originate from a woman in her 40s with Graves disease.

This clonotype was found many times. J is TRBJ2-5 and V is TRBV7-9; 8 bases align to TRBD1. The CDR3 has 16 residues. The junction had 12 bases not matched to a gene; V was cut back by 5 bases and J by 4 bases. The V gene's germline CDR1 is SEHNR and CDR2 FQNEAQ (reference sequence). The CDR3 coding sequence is TGTGCCAGCAGCCCGCGCAACCCAGGGGGCCGAGAGACCCAGTACTTC. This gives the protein CASSPRNPGGRETQYF.

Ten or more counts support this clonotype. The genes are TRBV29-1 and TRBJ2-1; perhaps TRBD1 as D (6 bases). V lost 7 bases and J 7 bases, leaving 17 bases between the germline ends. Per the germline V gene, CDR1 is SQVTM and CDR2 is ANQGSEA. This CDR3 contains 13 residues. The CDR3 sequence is CSALIGGRNEQFF. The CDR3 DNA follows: TGCAGCGCACTTATAGGGGGTCGGAATGAGCAGTTCTTC.

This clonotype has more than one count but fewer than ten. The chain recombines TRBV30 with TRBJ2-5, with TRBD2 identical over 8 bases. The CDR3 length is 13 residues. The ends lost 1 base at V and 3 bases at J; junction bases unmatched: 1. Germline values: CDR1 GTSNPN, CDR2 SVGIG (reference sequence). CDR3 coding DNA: TGTGCCTGGAGTGGACTAGCGAAAGAGACCCAGTACTTC. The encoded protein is CAWSGLAKETQYF. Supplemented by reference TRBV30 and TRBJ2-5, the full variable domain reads SQTIHQWPATLVQPVGSPLSLECTVEGTSNPNLYWYRQAAGRGLQLLFYSVGIGQISSEVPQNLSASRPQDRQFILSSKKLLLSDSGFYLCAWSGLAKETQYFGPGTRLLVL.

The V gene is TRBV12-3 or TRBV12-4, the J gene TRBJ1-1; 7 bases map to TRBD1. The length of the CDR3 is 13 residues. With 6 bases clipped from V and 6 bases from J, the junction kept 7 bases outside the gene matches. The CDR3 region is CASRSHGTAEAFF. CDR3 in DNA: TGTGCCAGCAGATCACACGGGACAGCTGAAGCTTTCTTT.

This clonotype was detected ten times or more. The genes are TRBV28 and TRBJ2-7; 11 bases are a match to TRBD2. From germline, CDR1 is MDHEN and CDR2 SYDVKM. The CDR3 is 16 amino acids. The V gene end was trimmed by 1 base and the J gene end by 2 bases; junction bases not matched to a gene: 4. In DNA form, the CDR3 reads TGTGCCAGCAGTTTATTGACTAGCGGGATCACCTACGAGCAGTACTTC. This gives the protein CASSLLTSGITYEQYF.

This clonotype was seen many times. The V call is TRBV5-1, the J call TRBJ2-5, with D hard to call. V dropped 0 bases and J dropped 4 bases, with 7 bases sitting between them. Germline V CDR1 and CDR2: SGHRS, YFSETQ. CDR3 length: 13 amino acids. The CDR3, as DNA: TGCGCCAGCAGCTTGGGTAGCTCAGAGACCCAGTACTTC. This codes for CASSLGSSETQYF. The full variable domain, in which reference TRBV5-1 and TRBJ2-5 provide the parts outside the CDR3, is KAGVTQTPRYLIKTRGQQVTLSCSPISGHRSVSWYQQTPGQGLQFLFEYFSETQRNKGNFPGRFSGRQFSNSRSEMNVSTLELGDSALYLCASSLGSSETQYFGPGTRLLVL.

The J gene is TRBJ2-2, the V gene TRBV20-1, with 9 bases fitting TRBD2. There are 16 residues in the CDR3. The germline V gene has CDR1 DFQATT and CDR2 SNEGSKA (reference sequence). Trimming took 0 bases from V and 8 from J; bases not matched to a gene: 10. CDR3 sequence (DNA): TGCAGTGCTAGAGATCCAGTAGCGGGAGCGAAAGGGGAGCTGTTTTTT. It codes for CSARDPVAGAKGELFF.

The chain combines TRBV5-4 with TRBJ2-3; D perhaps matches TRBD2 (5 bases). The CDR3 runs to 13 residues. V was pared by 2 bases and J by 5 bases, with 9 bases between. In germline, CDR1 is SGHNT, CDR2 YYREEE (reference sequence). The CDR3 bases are TGTGCCAGCAGCTTATTTGAGGGAGATACGCAGTATTTT. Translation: CASSLFEGDTQYF.

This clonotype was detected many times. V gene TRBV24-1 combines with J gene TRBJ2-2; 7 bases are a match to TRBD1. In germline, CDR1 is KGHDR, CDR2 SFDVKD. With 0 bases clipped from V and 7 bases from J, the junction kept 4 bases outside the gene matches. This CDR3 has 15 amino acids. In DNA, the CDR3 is TGTGCCACCAGTGATTTGTCCCGGGACAGCGGGGAGCTGTTTTTT. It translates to CATSDLSRDSGELFF.

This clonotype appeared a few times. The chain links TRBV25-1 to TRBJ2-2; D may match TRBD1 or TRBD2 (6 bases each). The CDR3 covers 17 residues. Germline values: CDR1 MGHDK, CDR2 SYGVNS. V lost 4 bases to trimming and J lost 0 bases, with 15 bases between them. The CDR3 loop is CASSGMLGGSNTGELFF. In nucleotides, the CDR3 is TGTGCCAGCAGTGGGATGTTAGGGGGGTCGAACACCGGGGAGCTGTTTTTT.

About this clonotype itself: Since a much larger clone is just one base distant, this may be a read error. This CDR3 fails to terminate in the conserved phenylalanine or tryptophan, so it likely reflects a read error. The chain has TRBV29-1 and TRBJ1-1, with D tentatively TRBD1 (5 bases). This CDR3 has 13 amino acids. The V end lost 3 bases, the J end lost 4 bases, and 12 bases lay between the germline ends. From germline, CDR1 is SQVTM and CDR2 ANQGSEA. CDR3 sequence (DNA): TGCAGCGTTGAGGGGGGGGAGACCACTGAAGCTTTCTCT. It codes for CSVEGGETTEAFS.

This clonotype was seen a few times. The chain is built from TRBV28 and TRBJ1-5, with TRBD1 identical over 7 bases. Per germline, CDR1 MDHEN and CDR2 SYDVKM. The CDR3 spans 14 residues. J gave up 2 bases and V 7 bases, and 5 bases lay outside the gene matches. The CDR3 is CASTHGTGNQPQHF. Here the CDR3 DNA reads TGTGCCAGCACCCACGGGACAGGCAATCAGCCCCAGCATTTT.

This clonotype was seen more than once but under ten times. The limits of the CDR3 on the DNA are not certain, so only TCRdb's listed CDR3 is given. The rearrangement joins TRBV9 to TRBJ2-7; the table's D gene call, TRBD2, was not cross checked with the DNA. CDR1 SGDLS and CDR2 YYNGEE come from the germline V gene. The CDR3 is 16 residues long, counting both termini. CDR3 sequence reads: CASSVGSGTVSDEHYF.

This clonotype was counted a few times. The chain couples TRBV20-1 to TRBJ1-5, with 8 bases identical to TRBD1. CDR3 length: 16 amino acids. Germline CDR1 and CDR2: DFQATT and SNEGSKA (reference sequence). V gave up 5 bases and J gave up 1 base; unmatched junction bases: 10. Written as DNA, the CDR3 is TGCAGTGCTCGGACCAGGACAGGGAGGAGCAATCAGCCCCAGCATTTT. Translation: CSARTRTGRSNQPQHF.

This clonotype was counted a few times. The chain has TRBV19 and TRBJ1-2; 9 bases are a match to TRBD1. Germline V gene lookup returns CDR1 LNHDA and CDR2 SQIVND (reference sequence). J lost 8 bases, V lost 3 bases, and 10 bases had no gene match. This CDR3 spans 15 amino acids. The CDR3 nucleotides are TGTGCCAGTAGTATGGGGGACAGGGACCTCTGGGGCTACACCTTC. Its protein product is CASSMGDRDLWGYTF.

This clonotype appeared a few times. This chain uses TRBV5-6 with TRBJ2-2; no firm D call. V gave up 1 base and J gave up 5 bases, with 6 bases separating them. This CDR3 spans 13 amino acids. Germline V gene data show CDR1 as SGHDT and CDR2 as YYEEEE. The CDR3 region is CASSLMETGELFF. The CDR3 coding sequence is TGTGCCAGCAGCTTGATGGAAACCGGGGAGCTGTTTTTT.

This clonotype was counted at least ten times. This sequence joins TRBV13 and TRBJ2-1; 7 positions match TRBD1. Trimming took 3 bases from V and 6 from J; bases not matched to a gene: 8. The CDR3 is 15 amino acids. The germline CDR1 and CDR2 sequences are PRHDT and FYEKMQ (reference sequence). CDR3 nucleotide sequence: TGTGCCAGCAGCTTGGGGCAGGGGGAGTCCAATGAGCAGTTCTTC. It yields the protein CASSLGQGESNEQFF.

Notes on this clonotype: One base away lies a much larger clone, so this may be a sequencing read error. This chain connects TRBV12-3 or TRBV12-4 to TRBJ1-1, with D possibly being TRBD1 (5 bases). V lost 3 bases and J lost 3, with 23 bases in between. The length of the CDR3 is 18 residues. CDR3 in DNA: TGTGCCAGCAGTTTTGCCGAGGAGACAGCTCTTATGGACACTGAAGCTTTCTTT. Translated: CASSFAEETALMDTEAFF.